Sequencing of this T cell receptor beta chain was carried out in a study of T cell responses to AZD1222 COVID-19 vaccine. The trim removed 4 bases at V and 3 bases at J, leaving 5 bases unmatched. The CDR3 runs 14 residues. Germline CDR1 SEHNR, CDR2 FQNEAQ (reference sequence). TCRdb keeps only in-frame clones here, not all; method: immunoSEQ multiplex PCR. This repertoire comprises more than 110,000 clones; its ten largest clones make up around 2.4%. Input material: peripheral blood. The genes are TRBV7-9 and TRBJ1-1, with 7 bases aligning to TRBD1. This TCR came from an adult in good health. The CDR3 here is CASSSDRVYTEAFF. The CDR3 DNA is TGTGCCAGCAGCTCTGACAGGGTATACACTGAAGCTTTCTTT.